The present T cell receptor beta chain was sequenced within a study of early T cells in non-severe SARS-CoV-2 infection. This clonotype has a count of ten or more. Unique molecular identifiers were affixed to single, distinct cDNA molecules. TCRdb itself ran the 5' RACE reads through MiXCR, one entry per CDR3 protein. This table has approximately 84,000 distinct CDR3 sequences, 14% to 15% appearing once. The receptor's source is an adult who was a healthcare worker with PCR-confirmed SARS-CoV-2 infection or an uninfected control (not recorded which). The sample taken for sequencing was whole blood.

CDR3 sequence reads: CASSQGARETQYF. CDR3 nucleotides: TGCGCCAGCAGTCAGGGGGCCCGGGAGACCCAGTACTTC. This rearrangement joins TRBV5-1 to TRBJ2-5; TRBD1 matches at 8 bases. Trimming at V came to 5 bases and at J to 5 bases, leaving 5 bases not matched to a gene. The CDR3 has 13 residues. Germline CDR1 and CDR2: SGHRS and YFSETQ.